A selection of T cell receptor beta chains follows, all from one sample in a study of T cells in Graves' hyperthyroidism and ophthalmopathy. TCRdb re-called the multiplex PCR reads with MiXCR, one entry per CDR3 protein. The sample lists 480,000 or so distinct CDR3 sequences; 46% were seen once. What was sequenced was peripheral blood or thyroid tissue (not recorded which). These receptors were obtained from an adult woman with Graves' disease, either hyperthyroidism or ophthalmopathy (not recorded which). The CDR3 runs from the conserved cysteine through the conserved F or W. D genes are given only for firm matches. Clone size, where shown, is once, few, many, or a class for clones that have expanded.

d_call	v_call	j_call	clone_size	cdr3_aa	cdr3_nt
TRBD1	TRBV10-3	TRBJ1-5	NA	CATGGGQGYQPQHF	TGTGCCACCGGCGGTGGACAGGGATATCAGCCCCAGCATTTT
TRBD1	TRBV11-2	TRBJ1-1	NA	CDSRSGTGVAFF	TGTGACAGCAGATCCGGGACAGGGGTGGCTTTCTTT
NA	TRBV30	TRBJ1-6	NA	CAWSVGRGGSPLHF	TGTGCCTGGAGTGTGGGCAGGGGAGGTTCACCCCTCCACTTT
NA	TRBV29-1	TRBJ1-1	many	CSAIFQVGTEAFF	TGCAGCGCGATATTCCAGGTGGGGACTGAAGCTTTCTTT
TRBD1	TRBV19	TRBJ1-5	many	CASSITGASNQPQHF	TGTGCCAGTAGTATCACAGGGGCAAGCAATCAGCCCCAGCATTTT
NA	TRBV7-8	TRBJ1-1	NA	CASSLDPLGGLTYAFF	TGTGCCAGCAGCTTAGATCCATTGGGAGGGTTAACGTATGCTTTCTTT
NA	TRBV7-2	TRBJ2-7	NA	CASSQTIGSSYEQYF	TGTGCCAGCAGCCAGACCATCGGCAGCTCCTACGAGCAGTACTTC
NA	TRBV25-1	TRBJ2-6	many	CASRDTGANVLTF	TGTGCCAGCAGGGACACTGGGGCCAACGTCCTGACTTTC
NA	TRBV29-1	TRBJ2-7	once	CSVELGSEQYF	TGCAGCGTTGAGCTGGGTTCGGAGCAGTACTTC
TRBD1	TRBV19	TRBJ1-1	NA	CASSTGTGGAEAFF	TGTGCCAGTAGCACGGGGACAGGGGGAGCTGAAGCTTTCTTT
NA	TRBV29-1	TRBJ2-5	few	CSVDEGGETQYF	TGCAGCGTTGACGAGGGTGGGGAGACCCAGTACTTC
TRBD1	TRBV19	TRBJ2-2	many	CASSARQGYTGELFF	TGTGCCAGTAGTGCCCGACAGGGCTACACCGGGGAGCTGTTTTTT
TRBD2	TRBV15	TRBJ2-7	NA	CATSSPAGPPYEQYF	TGTGCCACCAGCAGCCCAGCGGGACCGCCCTACGAGCAGTACTTC
NA	TRBV10-2	TRBJ1-6	few	CASKDGNHSPLHF	TGCGCCAGCAAAGACGGGAACCATTCACCCCTCCACTTT